This T cell receptor (beta chain) was sequenced in a study of T-cell reconstitution after alpha-beta-depleted transplantation in children. Preparing the TCRbeta library involved the use of unique molecular identifiers. In TCRdb, the PCR reads were re-called with MiXCR into one record per CDR3 protein. The sample gives approximately 400,000 distinct CDR3 sequences, 9.5% to 13% of which show up once; 4.5% to 7% is in the top ten. CDR1 LGHNA and CDR2 YSLEER come from the germline V gene. Trimming cost V 4 bases and J 0 bases, with 10 bases left between them. This CDR3 is built from 15 residues. Here the sequenced sample was PBMCs from the stem cell graft donor, taken from the stem cell graft. V gene TRBV4-3 combines with J gene TRBJ2-1, with D unresolved. The receptor was isolated from a human donor who donated a stem cell graft to a child with acute myeloid leukemia. The DNA of the CDR3 is TGCGCCAGCAGCCCCGCTAGGTTCTCCTACAATGAGCAGTTCTTC. This gives the protein CASSPARFSYNEQFF.